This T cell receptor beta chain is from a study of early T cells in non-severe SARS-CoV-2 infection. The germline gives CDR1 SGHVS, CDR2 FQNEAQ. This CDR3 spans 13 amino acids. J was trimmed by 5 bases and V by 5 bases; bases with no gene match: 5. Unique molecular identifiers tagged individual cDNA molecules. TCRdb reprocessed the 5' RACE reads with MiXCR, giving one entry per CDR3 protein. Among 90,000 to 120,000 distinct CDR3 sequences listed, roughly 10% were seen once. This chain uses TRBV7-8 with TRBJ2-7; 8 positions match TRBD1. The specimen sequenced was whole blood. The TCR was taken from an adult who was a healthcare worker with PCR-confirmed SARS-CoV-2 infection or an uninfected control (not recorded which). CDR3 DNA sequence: TGTGCCAGCAGCCTAGACAGGGGCAACGAGCAGTACTTC. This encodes CASSLDRGNEQYF.